This T cell receptor (beta chain) was recovered during a study of T cell responses to AZD1222 COVID-19 vaccine. Study-level findings and limits: The study sampled repertoires only after the peak T cell response. Spike-specific TCR breadth and depth both grew after two AZD1222 doses. The donor group comprised mostly white British people and more females; the analysis possibly underestimated clonal diversity.

TCRdb's table, derived via immunoSEQ multiplex PCR, lists solely in-frame clones and lacks some. The table includes some 97,000 clones, about 87% detected once. In regard to this clone: No antigen is known for it.

The sequenced sample was peripheral blood, obtained on day 0 of MenACWY control vaccination. This TCR was recovered from an adult in good health.

CDR3 loop: CASSFGGQGRETQYF. CDR3 nucleotide sequence: TGTGCCAGCAGCTTCGGCGGACAGGGAAGAGAGACCCAGTACTTC. This chain links TRBV5-8 with TRBJ2-5; TRBD1 aligns across 8 bases. Germline CDR1 reads SGHTS; CDR2 reads YDEGEE. The CDR3 is made up of 15 amino acids. V was clipped by 2 bases and J by 4 bases; unmatched bases: 7.